This T cell receptor beta chain was captured in a study of blood T cells in healthy people across ages. The authors ran a second PCR of about 6 to 11 cycles using a sample-barcoded 5' primer and a J-beta primer mix. The template-switch adaptor, which had 12 random nucleotides, put a tag on each cDNA molecule. TCRdb reprocessed the 5' RACE reads with MiXCR, giving one entry per CDR3 protein. The table records 800,000 to 1,000,000 distinct CDR3 sequences, about 48% of them present only once. This clonotype came up many times. Germline V gene sequence: CDR1 MDHEN, CDR2 SYDVKM. This CDR3 has 12 residues. V lost 8 bases and J 3 bases, leaving 11 bases between the germline ends.

Sequenced: blood. The chain uses TRBV28 and TRBJ2-7; D is unresolved. The sequence came from a man aged 25 to 45 in good health. As DNA, the CDR3 is TGTGCCAGCGGCAGGAGAAGCTACGAGCAGTACTTC. Translating gives CASGRRSYEQYF.